These 16 T cell receptor beta chains came from one sample sequenced in a study of T cell clones after liver transplantation. Sequencing was performed with immunoSEQ multiplex PCR; in TCRdb, only in-frame clones are kept and a portion is missing. The sample lists around 18,000 clones, around 89% seen once, with 13% in the top ten. The sequenced sample was CD8+ T cells from blood, obtained approximately 3.5 years after liver transplant. These receptors were collected from a human patient who received a liver transplant. Part of the T cells may come from the graft donor.

The gene calls are TRBV5-1 and TRBJ1-2; unclear D gene. V was trimmed by 0 bases and J by 6 bases, leaving 9 bases between them. The CDR3 runs 13 residues. CDR1 is SGHRS, CDR2 YFSETQ, per germline. The CDR3 sequence is CASSLEGGDGYTF. The CDR3 DNA reads TGCGCCAGCAGCTTGGAGGGAGGAGATGGCTACACCTTC.

This clone was counted a single time. The chain recombines TRBV19 with TRBJ1-2; maybe TRBD1 (5 bases). Germline V CDR1 and CDR2: LNHDA, SQIVND (reference sequence). Trimming removed 0 bases from V and 2 bases from J, with 13 bases in between. The CDR3 is 16 amino acids. The CDR3 sequence is CASSIDHGGTNYGYTF. The CDR3 region has the DNA TGTGCCAGTAGTATAGATCATGGAGGGACGAACTATGGCTACACCTTC. Drawing the rest from reference TRBV19 and TRBJ1-2, the complete variable domain is DGGITQSPKYLFRKEGQNVTLSCEQNLNHDAMYWYRQDPGQGLRLIYYSQIVNDFQKGDIAEGYSVSREKKESFPLTVTSAQKNPTAFYLCASSIDHGGTNYGYTFGSGTRLTVV.

This clone has just a few counts. This sample also contains other DNA sequences that code for the same CDR3. The chain carries TRBV19 and TRBJ2-7; 7 bases match TRBD2. With V trimmed by 7 bases and J by 3 bases, 9 bases remained unmatched. The CDR3 has 14 residues. Germline values: CDR1 LNHDA, CDR2 SQIVND (reference sequence). CDR3 in amino acids: CASTPTGGIYEQYF. For the CDR3, the DNA is TGTGCCAGTACTCCGACGGGAGGCATCTACGAGCAGTACTTC.

Remarks on this clone: The sample has other DNA sequences that encode this CDR3 too. The V and J genes are TRBV5-1 and TRBJ2-1; perhaps TRBD2 as D (5 bases). In germline, CDR1 is SGHRS, CDR2 YFSETQ. This CDR3 is built from 14 residues. The ends were cut back, 3 bases at V and 2 bases at J, with 9 bases in the middle. CDR3 in DNA: TGCGCCAGCAGCTCTGGAGGCACCTACAATGAGCAGTTCTTC. Translation gives CASSSGGTYNEQFF.

This clone was seen just once. The J gene is TRBJ1-5, the V gene TRBV14, with 7 bases fitting TRBD1. This CDR3 has 14 amino acids. Per the germline V gene, CDR1 is SGHDN and CDR2 is FVKESK. Trimming cost V 2 bases and J 7 bases; bases outside gene matches: 5. The CDR3 nucleotides are TGTGCCAGCAGCCAACCAGGGGGAGGACAGCCCCAGCATTTT. Its translation is CASSQPGGGQPQHF. The whole variable domain, remainder taken from reference TRBV14 and TRBJ1-5, is EAGVTQFPSHSVIEKGQTVTLRCDPISGHDNLYWYRRVMGKEIKFLLHFVKESKQDESGMPNNRFLAERTGGTYSTLKVQPAELEDSGVYFCASSQPGGGQPQHFGDGTRLSIL.

This rearrangement joins TRBV19 to TRBJ2-7; weak D call: TRBD2 (6 bases). V lost 3 bases, J lost 6 bases, and 9 bases lay in between. Germline CDR1 reads LNHDA; CDR2 reads SQIVND (reference sequence). The CDR3 loop spans 12 amino acids. The CDR3 loop is CASSMGLSEQYF. The CDR3 bases are TGTGCCAGTAGTATGGGACTTAGCGAGCAGTACTTC.

This chain links TRBV4-1 with TRBJ1-5; D is ambiguous. CDR1 and CDR2 from the germline V gene are MGHRA and YSYEKL. V was clipped by 1 base and J by 2 bases, with 6 bases between them. The CDR3 is 14 amino acids. The DNA for the CDR3 is TGCGCCAGCAGCCAAGTGAGTGGCAATCAGCCCCAGCATTTT. Translated: CASSQVSGNQPQHF.

The chain couples TRBV30 to TRBJ2-3; D is undetermined. The CDR3 sequence is 12 residues long. Trimming stripped 0 bases from V and 9 bases from J, with 10 bases between. CDR1 is GTSNPN and CDR2 is SVGIG in the germline V gene (reference sequence). This CDR3 reads CAWSVAFDTQYF. Here the CDR3 DNA reads TGTGCCTGGAGTGTTGCGTTTGACACGCAGTATTTT.

The chain combines TRBV25-1 with TRBJ1-3, with 7 positions matching TRBD1. Trimming cost V 3 bases and J 0 bases; bases outside gene matches: 5. Germline-derived CDR1 and CDR2 are MGHDK and SYGVNS. The CDR3 runs to 16 residues. The CDR3 nucleotides are TGTGCCAGCAGTGACCGAGACAGGGCCTCTGGAAACACCATATATTTT. Its translation is CASSDRDRASGNTIYF.

The genes are TRBV7-6 and TRBJ2-1, with TRBD2 as a possible D gene (6 bases). Between the trimmed V and J ends, which lost 5 bases and 0 bases, there was a span of 14 bases. The CDR3 contains 16 residues. Germline V CDR1 and CDR2: SGHVS, FNYEAQ. The chain's CDR3 is CASSLLASSSYNEQFF. CDR3 nucleotides: TGTGCCAGCAGCCTTCTAGCGTCGAGCTCCTACAATGAGCAGTTCTTC. Drawing the rest from reference TRBV7-6 and TRBJ2-1, the complete variable domain is GAGVSQSPRYKVTKRGQDVALRCDPISGHVSLYWYRQALGQGPEFLTYFNYEAQQDKSGLPNDRFSAERPEGSISTLTIQRTEQRDSAMYRCASSLLASSSYNEQFFGPGTRLTVL.

A few counts support this clone. The CDR3 DNA follows: TGTGCCAGCAGCTTTGGGGGGGAGACCCAGTACTTC. It is translated as CASSFGGETQYF. This chain connects TRBV7-9 to TRBJ2-5; TRBD2 might be the D (6 bases). CDR1 is SEHNR, CDR2 FQNEAQ, per germline (reference sequence). The CDR3 consists of 12 residues. V lost 3 bases, J lost 5 bases, and 7 bases lay in between.

The chain combines TRBV28 with TRBJ2-1, with 12 bases aligning to TRBD2. Germline trimming cut 4 bases from V and 5 bases from J; bases unmatched to any gene: 6. The germline CDR1 and CDR2 sequences are MDHEN and SYDVKM. This CDR3 comprises 16 residues. CDR3 amino acids: CASSSWTSGKDNEQFF. The DNA of the CDR3 is TGTGCCAGCAGTTCCTGGACTAGCGGGAAAGACAATGAGCAGTTCTTC. Based on the CDR3 plus reference TRBV28 and TRBJ2-1, the full variable domain is DVKVTQSSRYLVKRTGEKVFLECVQDMDHENMFWYRQDPGLGLRLIYFSYDVKMKEKGDIPEGYSVSREKKERFSLILESASTNQTSMYLCASSSWTSGKDNEQFFGPGTRLTVL.

This rearrangement joins TRBV27 to TRBJ1-1; 7 bases map to TRBD1. Germline CDR1 reads MNHEY; CDR2 reads SMNVEV (reference sequence). Germline trimming cut 4 bases from V and 2 bases from J; bases unmatched to any gene: 1. The CDR3 runs 13 residues. This CDR3 reads CASSWTGNTEAFF. For the CDR3, the DNA is TGTGCCAGCAGTTGGACAGGTAACACTGAAGCTTTCTTT.

The sample holds a few counts of this clone. The rearrangement joins TRBV6-6 to TRBJ2-4; D not certain. V was cut by 4 bases and J by 0 bases, with 10 bases left in between. The CDR3 length is 15 residues. From germline, CDR1 is MNHNY and CDR2 SVGAGI (reference sequence). CDR3 nucleotide sequence: TGTGCCAGCAGTTCGACCTCCCTAGCCAAAAACATTCAGTACTTC. It codes for CASSSTSLAKNIQYF.

This clone appeared once. This chain links TRBV28 with TRBJ2-1, with 8 bases that match TRBD1. CDR1 is MDHEN, CDR2 SYDVKM, per germline. The CDR3 is 15 residues long. The V gene end was trimmed by 6 bases and the J gene end by 1 base; junction bases not matched to a gene: 5. For the CDR3, the DNA is TGTGCCAGCAGCGGGGACAGGACTTCCTACAATGAGCAGTTCTTC. It yields the protein CASSGDRTSYNEQFF.

V is TRBV4-1 and J is TRBJ2-1, with a possible D match to TRBD2 (6 bases). CDR3 length: 13 residues. CDR1 and CDR2 from the germline V gene are MGHRA and YSYEKL. Deletions cut 7 bases from V and 6 bases from J, with 13 bases between. For the CDR3, the DNA is TGCGCCAGCAAAAAGGTGGGAGGCAATGAGCAGTTCTTC. Its translation is CASKKVGGNEQFF.